What follows are 13 T cell receptor beta chains derived from one specimen sequenced in a study of T cells in localized non-small cell lung cancer. Method: immunoSEQ multiplex PCR; TCRdb's copy keeps in-frame clones and lacks some. The table has about a thousand clones, 15% to 20% seen once. The starting material was normal lung tissue next to the tumor, obtained before any cancer treatment. The receptors were gathered from a female donor of 60 years or more with stage II squamous cell lung carcinoma.

The CDR3 sequence is CASSPSAGGNNSPLHF. CDR3 nucleotides: TGTGCCAGCTCTCCTTCTGCGGGAGGGAATAATTCACCCCTCCACTTT. The rearrangement joins TRBV18 to TRBJ1-6; D unresolved. The CDR3 consists of 16 residues. Germline V gene data show CDR1 as KGHSH and CDR2 as LQKENI. The V and J ends lost 6 bases and 5 bases respectively, with 17 bases between them. Drawing the rest from reference TRBV18 and TRBJ1-6, the complete variable domain is NAGVMQNPRHLVRRRGQEARLRCSPMKGHSHVYWYRQLPEEGLKFMVYLQKENIIDESGMPKERFSAEFPKEGPSILRIQQVVRGDSAAYFCASSPSAGGNNSPLHFGNGTRLTVT.

The chain employs TRBV29-1 and TRBJ2-7; 7 bases map to TRBD2. V gave up 3 bases and J gave up 5 bases; unmatched junction bases: 4. Germline V lookup: CDR1 SQVTM, CDR2 ANQGSEA. This CDR3 has 12 residues. In nucleotides, the CDR3 is TGCAGCGTTGAGGTGGCGGGGGACGAGCAGTACTTC. This sequence encodes CSVEVAGDEQYF.

By share of the sample, this clone is large (0.1 to 1%). In nucleotides, the CDR3 is TGTGCCAGCTCACCAACAGGGAGGGTAACTGAAGCTTTCTTT. The encoded protein is CASSPTGRVTEAFF. The chain links TRBV18 to TRBJ1-1, with a possible D match to TRBD1 (6 bases). V lost 2 bases, J lost 5 bases, and 12 bases lay in between. The V gene's germline CDR1 is KGHSH and CDR2 LQKENI. CDR3 length: 14 amino acids.

The rearrangement joins TRBV11-3 to TRBJ2-1; TRBD2 aligns across 10 bases. CDR3 length equals 19 residues. The V gene's germline CDR1 is SGHNT and CDR2 YENEEA. The V and J ends lost 5 bases and 4 bases, in that order; junction bases with no gene match: 17. CDR3 in amino acids: CASSLSHGASGSPYNEQFF. In DNA, the CDR3 is TGTGCCAGCAGCCTATCCCATGGGGCTAGCGGGAGCCCTTACAATGAGCAGTTCTTC.

This clone is medium-sized by share. The rearrangement links TRBV11-3 to TRBJ2-1, with D possibly matching TRBD2 (6 bases). Germline V gene sequence: CDR1 SGHNT, CDR2 YENEEA. The V and J ends lost 4 bases and 1 base respectively, with 17 bases between them. The CDR3 contains 17 residues. CDR3 bases: TGTGCCAGCAGCTCCAGCCCAGCGGGCTCGTCCTACAATGAGCAGTTCTTC. It specifies CASSSSPAGSSYNEQFF.

The chain links TRBV6-8 to TRBJ2-7; 10 bases align to TRBD1. With 5 bases clipped from V and 2 bases from J, the junction kept 9 bases outside the gene matches. The CDR3 runs 16 residues. CDR1 is MNHGY and CDR2 is SAAAGT in the germline V gene. This CDR3 reads CASSVLPGQGTYEQYF. The CDR3 region has the DNA TGTGCCAGCAGTGTCTTACCGGGACAGGGGACCTACGAGCAGTACTTC.

The chain is built from TRBV19 and TRBJ2-3; 10 bases are a match to TRBD2. The germline V gene encodes CDR1 LNHDA and CDR2 SQIVND (reference sequence). Trimming at V came to 7 bases and at J to 4 bases, leaving 5 bases not matched to a gene. The CDR3 is 14 amino acids. In nucleotides, the CDR3 is TGTGCCAGTACCTCTAGCGGGGGAGCAGATACGCAGTATTTT. Protein product: CASTSSGGADTQYF.

The chain joins TRBV6-8 to TRBJ1-1; D possibly corresponds to TRBD1 (6 bases). V was cut by 7 bases and J by 5 bases, with 20 bases left in between. CDR3 size: 15 residues. The germline V gene encodes CDR1 MNHGY and CDR2 SAAAGT. This CDR3 is CASKGGGAENTEAFF. The DNA of the CDR3 is TGTGCCAGCAAGGGGGGAGGGGCCGAGAATACTGAAGCTTTCTTT.

By share of the sample, this clone is medium-sized. The rearrangement uses TRBV11-3 and TRBJ2-2, with TRBD1 as a possible D gene (6 bases). Germline V gene lookup returns CDR1 SGHNT and CDR2 YENEEA. The CDR3 extends over 14 amino acids. The germline V and J ends were trimmed by 5 bases and 4 bases, with 11 bases remaining between them. The CDR3 DNA sequence: TGTGCCAGCAGCGTTGGGACAACCACCGGGGAGCTGTTTTTT. Translating gives CASSVGTTTGELFF.

V usage is TRBV10-2 and J usage is TRBJ1-5; TRBD1 might be the D (5 bases). The CDR3 has 15 residues. Trimming removed 6 bases at V and 2 bases at J, with 14 bases between. Germline V gene data show CDR1 as WSHSY and CDR2 as SAAADI. The CDR3 nucleotides are TGCGCCAGCAGCCCAGGACACGCGGGCAATCAGCCCCAGCATTTT. This codes for CASSPGHAGNQPQHF.

The chain recombines TRBV19 with TRBJ1-5; a weak D match, TRBD1 (6 bases). The CDR3 extends over 16 amino acids. Germline CDR1 and CDR2: LNHDA and SQIVND (reference sequence). V was clipped by 4 bases and J by 1 base, with 14 bases between them. Written as DNA, the CDR3 is TGTGCCAGTAGTACCTCGGGGGGCGGAAGCAATCAGCCCCAGCATTTT. Its translation: CASSTSGGGSNQPQHF.

The chain links TRBV11-3 to TRBJ1-4; D is ambiguous. Germline lookup yields CDR1 SGHNT and CDR2 YENEEA. Trimming shortened V by 2 bases and J by 0 bases, and 7 bases separated the two germline ends. There are 15 residues in the CDR3. CDR3 residues: CASSLSVATNEKLFF. DNA for the CDR3: TGTGCCAGCAGCTTATCGGTAGCAACTAATGAAAAACTGTTTTTT.

This clone was seen a few times. The V gene is TRBV12-5, the J gene TRBJ1-1; D is ambiguous. The CDR3 has 13 amino acids. The ends were cut back, 2 bases at V and 6 bases at J, with 10 bases in the middle. Looked up from germline, CDR1 is LGHNT and CDR2 is FRNRAP. In DNA, the CDR3 is TGTGCTAGTGGTTTGTCAGGATTTTCTGAAGCTTTCTTT. Its protein product is CASGLSGFSEAFF.